The 11 T cell receptor beta chains presented below share a single source sample, sequenced in a study of T cells in Graves' hyperthyroidism and ophthalmopathy. There were TCR beta CDR3 regions amplified from RNA transcripts. Researchers ran a first-round RT-PCR on the TCR CDR3 using the HTBI primer set. TCRdb independently ran MiXCR on the multiplex PCR reads; one entry per CDR3 protein. The sample includes 300,000 or so distinct CDR3 sequences, about 17% of them seen just once. The sample comprised blood. These receptors were taken from a woman aged 55-69 years with Graves' ophthalmopathy.

There are many counts of this clonotype. The rearrangement joins TRBV4-3 to TRBJ2-4; D is undetermined. Germline CDR1 is LGHNA and CDR2 is YSLEER. The length of the CDR3 is 15 residues. V was cut by 0 bases and J by 7 bases, with 13 bases left in between. The DNA for the CDR3 is TGCGCCAGCAGCCAAGATGGTTCCCGTTACAACATTCAGTACTTC. Amino acid sequence: CASSQDGSRYNIQYF.

J is TRBJ2-3 and V is TRBV4-3, with 7 nucleotides matching TRBD1. Matching the DNA end better, TRBJ1-5 makes the J call doubtful. Looked up from germline, CDR1 is LGHNA and CDR2 is YSLEER. The CDR3 covers 16 residues. The CDR3 region is CASSQDGDSLGDTQHF. CDR3 DNA sequence: TGCGCCAGCAGCCAAGATGGGGACAGTTTGGGAGATACGCAGCATTTT.

This clonotype showed up just a few times. A much larger clone sits a single nucleotide away, making a read error possible. The chain combines TRBV20-1 with TRBJ1-1, with D possibly TRBD1 on 6 matching bases. Germline loops: CDR1 DFQATT, CDR2 SNEGSKA (reference sequence). The CDR3 runs 15 residues. The CDR3 DNA is TGCAGTGCTGGAGATATTCGGGGGGCAGTCACTGAAGCTTTCTTT. It specifies CSAGDIRGAVTEAFF.

Ten or more counts support this clonotype. V and J are TRBV6-6 and TRBJ1-1; no clear D gene. The CDR3 runs to 14 residues. CDR1 MNHNY and CDR2 SVGAGI come from the germline V gene (reference sequence). Trimming took 2 bases from V and 11 from J, leaving 18 bases between them. The CDR3, as DNA: TGTGCCAGCAGTTACCGGTCCCAAGGAGGTCAGGCTTTCTTT. This encodes CASSYRSQGGQAFF.

This clonotype has only a few counts. The chain employs TRBV4-1 and TRBJ1-5; 9 nucleotides agree with TRBD1. V lost 1 base and J lost 4; bases outside the gene matches: 2. The germline V gene has CDR1 MGHRA and CDR2 YSYEKL. The CDR3 extends over 15 amino acids. CDR3 DNA: TGCGCCAGCAGCCAAGGCGGGACAGGGAATCAGCCCCAGCATTTT. This gives the protein CASSQGGTGNQPQHF.

V and J are TRBV6-2 or TRBV6-3 and TRBJ2-7, with 9 nucleotides matching TRBD1. The V gene's germline CDR1 is MNHEY and CDR2 SVGEGT. The CDR3 sequence is 16 residues long. Unmatched junction bases numbered 10, after V lost 2 bases and J lost 5 bases. Here the CDR3 DNA reads TGTGCCAGCAGTTACGCCGGGACAGGGAGAGCAAACGAGCAGTACTTC. Translated: CASSYAGTGRANEQYF.

This clonotype was counted between two and nine times. The CDR3 loop is CSVDGTPANTGELFF. The DNA for the CDR3 is TGCAGCGTTGACGGGACACCCGCGAACACCGGGGAGCTGTTTTTT. J is TRBJ2-2 and V is TRBV29-1; D perhaps matches TRBD1 (6 bases). The CDR3 spans 15 residues. Germline CDR1 reads SQVTM; CDR2 reads ANQGSEA. The germline V and J ends were trimmed by 3 bases and 0 bases, with 11 bases remaining between them.

This clonotype was recorded at least ten times. The chain employs TRBV7-2 and TRBJ1-1; D is perhaps TRBD1 (6 bases). The germline V gene encodes CDR1 SGHTA and CDR2 FQGNSA. V was clipped by 7 bases and J by 1 base, with 13 bases between them. CDR3 length equals 14 residues. Here the CDR3 reads CASTLQGRNTEAFF. For the CDR3, the DNA is TGTGCCAGCACCCTACAGGGACGGAACACTGAAGCTTTCTTT.

The gene calls are TRBV30 and TRBJ1-5; D uncertain. V was pared by 1 base and J by 0 bases, with 7 bases between. The CDR3 runs to 14 residues. Germline V lookup: CDR1 GTSNPN, CDR2 SVGIG (reference sequence). CDR3 DNA sequence: TGTGCCTGGAGTGCGGGATATAGCAATCAGCCCCAGCATTTT. Translated: CAWSAGYSNQPQHF.

Many counts were recorded for this clonotype. The chain uses TRBV27 and TRBJ2-1, with D perhaps being TRBD1 or TRBD2 (5 bases each). This CDR3 spans 16 amino acids. Germline CDR1 and CDR2: MNHEY and SMNVEV (reference sequence). Trimming removed 10 bases from V and 8 bases from J, with 27 bases in between. The CDR3 DNA sequence: TGTGCCACCAACTGGGGAACCGGGACCCAGAGCGATGAGCAGTTCTTC. Amino acids: CATNWGTGTQSDEQFF.

This clonotype came up many times. The rearrangement uses TRBV2 and TRBJ1-1, with 9 bases identical to TRBD1. This CDR3 region has 14 residues. Germline V CDR1 and CDR2: SNHLY, FYNNEI. Trimming took 8 bases from V and 4 from J; bases not matched to a gene: 8. CDR3 sequence (DNA): TGTGCCAGCGGTAAACAGGGGGCGCCCACTGAAGCTTTCTTT. This codes for CASGKQGAPTEAFF.